These 30 T cell receptor beta chains came from one sample sequenced in a study of CD8 T cells in ankylosing spondylitis. TCRdb analysed the 5' RACE reads with MiXCR anew, one entry per CDR3 protein. Here the sample spans some 340,000 distinct CDR3 sequences, about 14% being singletons. Specimen: blood, either unsorted or a sorted T cell fraction (not recorded which). Receptors originate from a male donor with ankylosing spondylitis or in good health (not recorded which).

A few counts support this clonotype. This chain connects TRBV4-2 to TRBJ1-2, with unresolved D. Germline lookup yields CDR1 LGHNA and CDR2 YNFKEQ. V gave up 1 base and J gave up 3 bases, with 12 bases separating them. CDR3 length equals 15 residues. This CDR3 is CASSQGGSAHYGYTF. The CDR3 region has the DNA TGTGCCAGCAGCCAAGGGGGATCAGCTCACTATGGCTACACCTTC.

This clonotype was seen ten or more times. The chain joins TRBV4-2 to TRBJ2-5; perhaps TRBD2 as D (5 bases). Trimming took 3 bases from V and 0 from J, leaving 14 bases between them. CDR1 LGHNA and CDR2 YNFKEQ come from the germline V gene. CDR3 length: 16 amino acids. CDR3 coding DNA: TGTGCCAGCAGCCAGACTAAGGGATGGAACCAAGAGACCCAGTACTTC. It is translated as CASSQTKGWNQETQYF.

This clonotype was counted between two and nine times. V and J are TRBV11-2 and TRBJ1-1, with D unclear. The CDR3 runs to 15 residues. Trimming removed 1 base at V and 1 base at J, with 10 bases between. The germline V gene has CDR1 SGHAT and CDR2 FQNNGV. The CDR3 reads CASSLGAFTNTEAFF. The CDR3 DNA reads as TGTGCCAGCAGCTTAGGGGCGTTTACGAACACTGAAGCTTTCTTT.

The V and J genes are TRBV6-1 and TRBJ2-1, with 9 bases lining up with TRBD2. CDR1 and CDR2 from the germline V gene are MNHNS and SASEGT. There are 14 residues in the CDR3. Trimming at V came to 6 bases and at J to 9 bases, leaving 9 bases not matched to a gene. The CDR3 nucleotides read TGTGCCAGCAGCGGGACTAGCCGTATTGCTGAGCAGTTCTTC. Translation: CASSGTSRIAEQFF.

The chain employs TRBV5-1 and TRBJ2-1; D gene uncertain. Trimming removed 0 bases from V and 6 bases from J, with 13 bases in between. The CDR3 contains 15 residues. The V gene's germline CDR1 is SGHRS and CDR2 YFSETQ. CDR3 nucleotide sequence: TGCGCCAGCAGCTTGGCCGGTGATCCCACCAATGAGCAGTTCTTC. This gives the protein CASSLAGDPTNEQFF.

The V and J genes are TRBV24-1 and TRBJ2-3; possible D gene TRBD1, 6 bases. The CDR3 consists of 17 residues. The germline V gene encodes CDR1 KGHDR and CDR2 SFDVKD. V lost 5 bases and J lost 6, with 23 bases in between. This CDR3 is CATSVPRLGRGKDTQYF. CDR3 DNA sequence: TGTGCCACCAGTGTCCCCCGGCTGGGCAGGGGAAAGGATACGCAGTATTTT.

The rearrangement links TRBV5-1 to TRBJ2-7, with 10 bases fitting TRBD1. CDR3 length: 13 amino acids. Germline CDR1 is SGHRS and CDR2 is YFSETQ. V lost 7 bases and J lost 4; bases outside the gene matches: 5. The DNA of the CDR3 is TGCGCCAGCCGACAGGGGGCTGAATACGAGCAGTACTTC. Its translation is CASRQGAEYEQYF.

This clonotype was found a few times. The chain is built from TRBV4-2 and TRBJ2-5, with D possibly being TRBD2 (5 bases). V gave up 1 base and J gave up 4 bases, with 16 bases separating them. The CDR3 totals 16 residues. CDR1 LGHNA and CDR2 YNFKEQ come from the germline V gene. The CDR3 coding sequence is TGTGCCAGCAGCCAAGGTCCCGGAGGTCGGGGAGAGACCCAGTACTTC. Amino acid sequence: CASSQGPGGRGETQYF.

The chain is built from TRBV5-1 and TRBJ2-1; no definite D call. CDR1 SGHRS and CDR2 YFSETQ come from the germline V gene. CDR3 length: 12 amino acids. V shed 4 bases and J shed 8 bases, with 10 bases lying between them. The chain's CDR3 is CASSALLDEQFF. The CDR3 DNA reads TGCGCCAGCAGCGCCCTTTTAGATGAGCAGTTCTTC.

This clonotype was recorded a few times. This chain joins TRBV2 and TRBJ1-2; D gene ambiguous. V lost 6 bases and J 2 bases, leaving 7 bases between the germline ends. The CDR3 covers 12 residues. Germline V gives CDR1 SNHLY, CDR2 FYNNEI. CDR3 bases: TGTGCCAGCAGAAGCCTAAACTATGGCTACACCTTC. Its translation is CASRSLNYGYTF.

The gene calls are TRBV3-1 and TRBJ1-2, with D hard to call. CDR1 LGHDT and CDR2 YNNKEL come from the germline V gene (reference sequence). The CDR3 is made up of 14 amino acids. The V gene lost 6 bases and the J gene lost 3 bases, with 14 bases spanning the gap. Here the CDR3 reads CASRSGVGDYGYTF. The CDR3 DNA reads as TGTGCCAGCAGGTCGGGAGTAGGTGACTATGGCTACACCTTC.

This clonotype was detected only a few times. The J gene is TRBJ2-1, the V gene TRBV12-3 or TRBV12-4; D gene unclear. The CDR3 is made up of 13 amino acids. The V end was cut by 2 bases, the J end by 7 bases, with 9 bases between. The CDR3 DNA reads TGTGCCAGCAGTTTATGGGGTGTGAATGAGCAGTTCTTC. Translating gives CASSLWGVNEQFF.

The rearrangement links TRBV20-1 to TRBJ2-6; 7 bases line up with TRBD1. This CDR3 region has 15 residues. Trimming took 5 bases from V and 2 from J; bases not matched to a gene: 6. Germline values: CDR1 DFQATT, CDR2 SNEGSKA (reference sequence). CDR3 coding DNA: TGCAGTGCTTCTCAGGGGGATCCTGGGGCCAACGTCCTGACTTTC. Its translation is CSASQGDPGANVLTF.

Only a few counts were recorded for this clonotype. The chain links TRBV5-1 to TRBJ2-7; 10 nucleotides align to TRBD1. CDR3 length: 16 residues. CDR1 is SGHRS, CDR2 YFSETQ, per germline. V lost 2 bases to trimming and J lost 1 base; unmatched junction nucleotides: 6. CDR3 sequence reads: CASSFLPGQGSYEQYF. In DNA, the CDR3 is TGCGCCAGCAGCTTTTTACCGGGACAGGGGTCCTACGAGCAGTACTTC.

This clonotype is labeled as medium-sized. This chain uses TRBV5-1 with TRBJ2-1; possibly TRBD1 for D (7 bases). This CDR3 spans 15 amino acids. V was pared by 4 bases and J by 3 bases, with 14 bases between. Germline lookup yields CDR1 SGHRS and CDR2 YFSETQ. CDR3 in amino acids: CASSLTGEDYNEQFF. DNA for the CDR3: TGCGCCAGCAGCCTCACAGGGGAGGACTACAATGAGCAGTTCTTC.

The table lists this clonotype with a few counts. V usage is TRBV9 and J usage is TRBJ1-1; D ambiguous. This CDR3 is built from 13 residues. V lost 0 bases and J lost 2, with 5 bases in between. The germline CDR1 and CDR2 sequences are SGDLS and YYNGEE. The CDR3 DNA sequence: TGTGCCAGCAGCGTAGAGGCTAACACTGAAGCTTTCTTT. It translates to CASSVEANTEAFF.

The chain uses TRBV3-1 and TRBJ2-7; 8 bases are a match to TRBD2. There are 14 residues in the CDR3. Germline V gene lookup returns CDR1 LGHDT and CDR2 YNNKEL (reference sequence). V lost 3 bases to trimming and J lost 4 bases; unmatched junction nucleotides: 5. The CDR3 bases are TGTGCCAGCAGCCAGGGGACTAGTTCGTACGAGCAGTACTTC. Translated, it gives CASSQGTSSYEQYF.

The chain joins TRBV5-1 to TRBJ1-3; D perhaps matches TRBD1 (5 bases). Germline loops: CDR1 SGHRS, CDR2 YFSETQ. V was cut by 2 bases and J by 0 bases, with 12 bases left in between. The CDR3 consists of 16 residues. CDR3 nucleotides: TGCGCCAGCAGCTTAATGGGGCAGAGCTCTGGAAACACCATATATTTT. Protein: CASSLMGQSSGNTIYF.

This clonotype was seen only a few times. The chain joins TRBV6-1 to TRBJ2-7, with a tentative D call TRBD1 (6 bases). Trimming pared 4 bases from V and 0 bases from J, leaving 10 bases between. The CDR3 loop spans 14 amino acids. Looked up from germline, CDR1 is MNHNS and CDR2 is SASEGT. CDR3 loop: CASSVNRDSYEQYF. The CDR3 region has the DNA TGTGCCAGCAGTGTAAACAGGGACTCCTACGAGCAGTACTTC.

This clonotype was seen only a few times. The chain couples TRBV29-1 to TRBJ1-1; possible D gene TRBD1, 6 bases. V was pared by 6 bases and J by 0 bases, with 11 bases between. This CDR3 comprises 13 residues. Germline CDR1 is SQVTM and CDR2 is ANQGSEA. The CDR3 DNA reads as TGCAGCGTCCAGGGGTGGATGAACACTGAAGCTTTCTTT. Translation gives CSVQGWMNTEAFF.

This clonotype has a handful of counts. The chain has TRBV5-1 and TRBJ2-1; D is possibly TRBD1 or TRBD2 (5 bases each). The V end lost 1 base, the J end lost 2 bases, and 10 bases lay between the germline ends. Germline assignment: CDR1 SGHRS and CDR2 YFSETQ. CDR3 length equals 15 residues. CDR3 sequence reads: CASSLTGSAYNEQFF. In DNA form, the CDR3 reads TGCGCCAGCAGCTTGACAGGTAGCGCCTACAATGAGCAGTTCTTC.

The chain employs TRBV5-1 and TRBJ2-3; D is tentatively TRBD1 or TRBD2 (7 bases each). The CDR3 loop spans 17 amino acids. Germline-derived CDR1 and CDR2 are SGHRS and YFSETQ. Trimming shortened V by 1 base and J by 2 bases, and 17 bases separated the two germline ends. The CDR3 nucleotides are TGCGCCAGCAGCTTGCAGGGGGGACTACCTCCCACAGATACGCAGTATTTT. Amino acids: CASSLQGGLPPTDTQYF.

This clonotype was observed a handful of times. The chain has TRBV4-2 and TRBJ2-2, with a weak D call TRBD1 (5 bases). V lost 0 bases, J lost 4 bases, and 15 bases lay in between. The CDR3 runs 17 residues. Germline V CDR1 and CDR2: LGHNA, YNFKEQ. The CDR3 bases are TGTGCCAGCAGCCAAGATGGGGCAGGGTATTTCACCGGGGAGCTGTTTTTT. Translation: CASSQDGAGYFTGELFF.

For this clonotype: It may be a read error: a sequence one base away is much more abundant. The chain carries TRBV4-1 and TRBJ2-3; D remains ambiguous. The germline V and J ends were trimmed by 0 bases and 2 bases, with 3 bases remaining between them. The V gene's germline CDR1 is MGHRA and CDR2 YSYEKL. The CDR3 covers 13 residues. For the CDR3, the DNA is TGCGCCAGCAGCCAAGAGGCCACAGATACGCAGTATTTT. Translated, it gives CASSQEATDTQYF.

The CDR3 DNA is TGCGCCAGCAGCCCCGGGAGCTCTAACTATGGCTACACCTTC. Its protein is CASSPGSSNYGYTF. The chain links TRBV4-1 to TRBJ1-2; D gene uncertain. The CDR3 sequence is 14 residues long. Trimming removed 4 bases from V and 0 bases from J, with 9 bases in between. The V gene's germline CDR1 is MGHRA and CDR2 YSYEKL.

This clonotype came up a few times. Here the CDR3 reads CASSDLGEQYF. The CDR3 coding sequence is TGCGCCAGCAGTGACCTGGGCGAGCAGTACTTC. The chain couples TRBV10-1 to TRBJ2-7; D call uncertain. This CDR3 is 11 amino acids long. Trimming pared 3 bases from V and 6 bases from J, leaving 6 bases between. Germline V gene lookup returns CDR1 WNHNN and CDR2 SYGVQD (reference sequence).

Written as DNA, the CDR3 is TGTGCCATCAGCCCGGGGGTTAGTAACACTGAAGCTTTCTTT. Translated, it gives CAISPGVSNTEAFF. The chain links TRBV10-3 to TRBJ1-1; a possible D gene is TRBD1 (5 bases). This CDR3 is 14 amino acids long. CDR1 and CDR2 (germline): ENHRY, SYGVKD. The V end lost 6 bases, the J end lost 2 bases, and 13 bases lay between the germline ends.

This chain links TRBV7-2 with TRBJ2-1; 8 nucleotides line up with TRBD2. The ends lost 1 base at V and 14 bases at J; junction bases unmatched: 7. There are 13 residues in the CDR3. Looked up from germline, CDR1 is SGHTA and CDR2 is FQGNSA. The CDR3 coding sequence is TGTGCCAGCAGCTTAGGGGTACTAGCGGTGAAGTTCTTC. Residues: CASSLGVLAVKFF.

In this sample, this clonotype turned up a few times. V and J are TRBV27 and TRBJ2-3, with TRBD2 matching over 10 bases. The CDR3 contains 18 residues. The V and J ends lost 2 bases and 1 base, in that order; junction bases with no gene match: 9. The germline V gene encodes CDR1 MNHEY and CDR2 SMNVEV (reference sequence). The CDR3 reads CASSLTGAGGRGTDTQYF. CDR3 sequence (DNA): TGTGCCAGCAGTTTAACAGGAGCGGGGGGGCGTGGCACAGATACGCAGTATTTT.

This chain joins TRBV5-1 and TRBJ2-7, with 9 bases aligning to TRBD1. This CDR3 region has 14 residues. V gave up 7 bases and J gave up 6 bases; unmatched junction bases: 11. Germline CDR1 SGHRS, CDR2 YFSETQ. Here the CDR3 DNA reads TGCGCCAGCGCGCCCAGTGGGACAGGGCCCGAGCAGTACTTC. Its translation: CASAPSGTGPEQYF.